Below are 5 T cell receptor beta chains sequenced from a single sample in a study of blood T cell repertoires in COVID-19. Data came from immunoSEQ multiplex PCR; TCRdb stores just in-frame clones and leaves some out. The data show about 480,000 clones, 87% seen once. The specimen was PBMCs or T cells enriched from blood (not recorded which). The receptor set was obtained from a woman aged 18 to 35 with acute COVID-19.

This chain connects TRBV19 to TRBJ1-6; 7 bases are shared with TRBD1. Germline V gives CDR1 LNHDA, CDR2 SQIVND (reference sequence). Trimming removed 5 bases from V and 7 bases from J; junction bases left unmatched: 8. The CDR3 contains 15 residues. DNA of the CDR3: TGTGCCAGTAGTGCCCTGGACAGGAAAAATTCACCCCTCCACTTT. Its translation: CASSALDRKNSPLHF.

The CDR3 coding sequence is TGTGCCAGTAGTACTGGACAGGGGAAAGGAGAAAAACTGTTTTTT. This codes for CASSTGQGKGEKLFF. The chain couples TRBV19 to TRBJ1-4; TRBD1 matches at 9 bases. CDR3 length: 15 amino acids. Germline V gene sequence: CDR1 LNHDA, CDR2 SQIVND (reference sequence). V was clipped by 4 bases and J by 8 bases; unmatched bases: 8.

This chain links TRBV30 with TRBJ2-5; a weak D match, TRBD1 (6 bases). Trimming removed 3 bases from V and 2 bases from J, with 10 bases in between. The CDR3 is made up of 13 amino acids. In germline, CDR1 is GTSNPN, CDR2 SVGIG (reference sequence). CDR3 DNA sequence: TGTGCCTGGAGCGGGACAAATCAAGAGACCCAGTACTTC. This gives the protein CAWSGTNQETQYF.

This clone has just one count. The chain joins TRBV5-4 to TRBJ2-7, with a weak D call TRBD2 (5 bases). Germline V CDR1 and CDR2: SGHNT, YYREEE (reference sequence). The CDR3 totals 15 residues. Trimming removed 2 bases at V and 0 bases at J, with 12 bases between. CDR3 protein: CASSFRSGISYEQYF. CDR3 coding DNA: TGTGCCAGCAGCTTCCGTTCGGGAATCTCCTACGAGCAGTACTTC.

Only one count was recorded for this clone. The CDR3 loop reads CASRSPDRGTEQYF. CDR3 coding DNA: TGTGCCAGTAGGTCGCCGGACAGGGGGACCGAGCAGTACTTC. The chain links TRBV19 to TRBJ2-7, with 10 nucleotides matching TRBD1. With 6 bases clipped from V and 6 bases from J, the junction kept 8 bases outside the gene matches. Germline lookup yields CDR1 LNHDA and CDR2 SQIVND (reference sequence). This CDR3 comprises 14 residues.